This T cell receptor beta chain appears in the sequencing data of a study of blood T cell repertoires in COVID-19. Participant reports of clinical history set cohort assignment. Authors' analysis steps: Reference gene primer amplification yielded estimated nucleated cell counts. Measured with immunoSEQ multiplex PCR; TCRdb has only the in-frame clones, and not every one. V and J calls and clone size are as listed in that table; D and trimming were resolved from the DNA. Of under 350,000 clones listed, approximately 83% are singletons. V was clipped by 0 bases and J by 2 bases; unmatched bases: 6. Germline values: CDR1 SGHNT, CDR2 YYREEE (reference sequence). The CDR3 spans 16 residues.

The genes are TRBV5-4 and TRBJ2-7; TRBD1 matches at 9 bases. The sequence was obtained from a woman between 40 and 55 years old with acute COVID-19. Sample: PBMCs or T cells enriched from blood (not recorded which). The CDR3 here is CASSLGRDRVTYEQYF. CDR3 sequence (DNA): TGTGCCAGCAGCTTGGGGCGGGACAGGGTTACCTACGAGCAGTACTTC. Complete variable domain (other parts from reference TRBV5-4 and TRBJ2-7): ETGVTQSPTHLIKTRGQQVTLRCSSQSGHNTVSWYQQALGQGPQFIFQYYREEENGRGNFPPRFSGLQFPNYSSELNVNALELDDSALYLCASSLGRDRVTYEQYFGPGTRLTVT.